The text below deals with one T cell receptor (beta chain). What it binds is unknown. The length of the CDR3 is 14 residues. CDR1 and CDR2 from the germline V gene are LGHNT and FRNRAP. The V and J ends lost 6 bases and 0 bases respectively, with 9 bases between them. TCRdb's copy holds only in-frame clones and misses some; the assay was immunoSEQ multiplex PCR. The repertoire has about 29,000 clones, more than 85% of them found once; the top ten carry over 0.7%. The data originate from a study of graft-versus-host responses after intestinal transplantation. For the study at large: All of the recipients had induction that used anti-thymocyte globulin, then tacrolimus and steroids for approximately 3 years.

Findings and caveats of the study: Recipient-marrow GvH clones were detected, some having first appeared in ileum or blood.

The sample was PBMCs, taken roughly 62 days after intestinal transplant. The chain recombines TRBV12-5 with TRBJ2-1; D is undetermined. The source of this sequence is a human patient who received an intestinal transplant, so some T cells may come from the graft donor. The CDR3 loop is CASGHVGSYNEQFF. CDR3 nucleotides: TGTGCTAGTGGACACGTTGGCTCCTACAATGAGCAGTTCTTC.